The 27 T cell receptor beta chains below were found in one sample sequenced in a study of cytomegalovirus exposure and HLA in healthy donors. Assay used: immunoSEQ multiplex PCR; TCRdb lists only in-frame clones, some missing. The sample yields about 150,000 clones, roughly 79% seen once. The sequencing sample was made of PBMCs. These receptors originate from a man in his thirties or forties in good health and CMV-seropositive.

V usage is TRBV11-2 and J usage is TRBJ2-7, with 8 nucleotides matching TRBD2. V was pared by 2 bases and J by 4 bases, with 4 bases of the junction left unmatched. The length of the CDR3 is 14 residues. Per germline, CDR1 SGHAT and CDR2 FQNNGV. The CDR3 loop reads CASSLSPSGYEQYF. In nucleotides, the CDR3 is TGTGCCAGCAGCTTAAGCCCTAGCGGGTACGAGCAGTACTTC. The entire variable domain, with the rest obtained from reference TRBV11-2 and TRBJ2-7, is as follows: EAGVAQSPRYKIIEKRQSVAFWCNPISGHATLYWYQQILGQGPKLLIQFQNNGVVDDSQLPKDRFSAERLKGVDSTLKIQPAKLEDSAVYLCASSLSPSGYEQYFGPGTRLTVT.

The chain uses TRBV5-1 and TRBJ1-2; D might be TRBD1 (6 bases). Germline assignment: CDR1 SGHRS and CDR2 YFSETQ. The CDR3 has 14 residues. Trimming took off 4 bases at V and 7 bases at J, with 17 bases between the two ends. The CDR3 spells CASSQNRDVGGYTF. The DNA of the CDR3 is TGCGCCAGCAGCCAGAACAGGGATGTTGGTGGCTACACCTTC.

The gene calls are TRBV11-2 and TRBJ2-7; 10 bases map to TRBD1. CDR1 and CDR2 (germline): SGHAT, FQNNGV. Trimming at V came to 4 bases and at J to 3 bases, leaving 3 bases not matched to a gene. The CDR3 contains 14 residues. The CDR3 sequence: CASSWDRGIYEQYF. For the CDR3, the DNA is TGTGCCAGCAGCTGGGACAGGGGTATCTACGAGCAGTACTTC.

This chain joins TRBV27 and TRBJ1-1; no clear D gene. This CDR3 has 15 residues. Looked up from germline, CDR1 is MNHEY and CDR2 is SMNVEV (reference sequence). V was shortened by 6 bases and J by 2 bases, with 16 bases between the two germline ends. The CDR3 DNA is TGTGCCAGCAGCGCGGAGAAAGATAGAAACACTGAAGCTTTCTTT. Protein product: CASSAEKDRNTEAFF.

This clone was counted at least ten times. The V gene is TRBV5-6, the J gene TRBJ2-7; a possible D gene is TRBD2 (6 bases). The CDR3 is 14 residues long. V lost 6 bases to trimming and J lost 1 base, with 14 bases between them. Per the germline V gene, CDR1 is SGHDT and CDR2 is YYEEEE. CDR3 sequence reads: CASKTEGLSYEQYF. The CDR3 DNA reads TGTGCCAGCAAAACCGAGGGACTTTCCTACGAGCAGTACTTC.

This chain joins TRBV5-6 and TRBJ2-1, with 14 bases identical to TRBD2. The CDR3 consists of 15 residues. The germline V gene encodes CDR1 SGHDT and CDR2 YYEEEE. V trimming: 3 bases; J trimming: 7 bases; junction bases outside the gene matches: 3. Written as DNA, the CDR3 is TGTGCCAGCAGCTGGGGACTAGCGGGGGCTAATGAGCAGTTCTTC. Amino acid sequence: CASSWGLAGANEQFF.

The chain employs TRBV7-3 and TRBJ2-3; 8 bases map to TRBD2. V was pared by 6 bases and J by 2 bases, with 7 bases of the junction left unmatched. The germline V gene has CDR1 SGHTA and CDR2 FQGTGA. This CDR3 is 15 amino acids long. The CDR3 nucleotides are TGTGCCAGCAGGAGGCGGGGGGATACCACAGATACGCAGTATTTT. Translation: CASRRRGDTTDTQYF.

The chain has TRBV29-1 and TRBJ2-7; 7 bases line up with TRBD1. CDR1 and CDR2 from the germline V gene are SQVTM and ANQGSEA. There are 13 residues in the CDR3. The junction had 10 bases not matched to a gene; V was cut back by 7 bases and J by 4 bases. The CDR3 reads CSAGLGGKYEQYF. CDR3 coding DNA: TGCAGCGCGGGTTTAGGGGGCAAGTACGAGCAGTACTTC.

This chain links TRBV7-2 with TRBJ2-2; 8 nucleotides align to TRBD2. This CDR3 is built from 15 residues. J was trimmed by 1 base and V by 5 bases; bases with no gene match: 3. Germline values: CDR1 SGHTA, CDR2 FQGNSA. The CDR3 nucleotides are TGTGCCAGCAGCCCGAGCGGGGGGAACACCGGGGAGCTGTTTTTT. Protein sequence: CASSPSGGNTGELFF. The whole variable domain, filled in from reference TRBV7-2 and TRBJ2-2, reads GAGVSQSPSNKVTEKGKDVELRCDPISGHTALYWYRQSLGQGLEFLIYFQGNSAPDKSGLPSDRFSAERTGGSVSTLTIQRTQQEDSAVYLCASSPSGGNTGELFFGEGSRLTVL.

The chain combines TRBV7-9 with TRBJ2-7; 8 bases are a match to TRBD2. V shed 5 bases, J shed 1 base, and the junction held 7 bases outside the gene matches. The germline V gene has CDR1 SEHNR and CDR2 FQNEAQ (reference sequence). CDR3 length: 15 residues. The CDR3 loop is CASSLERGLSYEQYF. The CDR3 DNA reads TGTGCCAGCAGCCTCGAGCGGGGGTTGTCCTACGAGCAGTACTTC.

J is TRBJ2-5 and V is TRBV9; 8 bases are shared with TRBD1. Germline V CDR1 and CDR2: SGDLS, YYNGEE. The CDR3 extends over 15 amino acids. Unmatched junction bases numbered 11, after V lost 5 bases and J lost 5 bases. The CDR3 sequence is CASSPGQGQGETQYF. The CDR3 DNA reads TGTGCCAGCAGTCCCGGACAGGGTCAAGGGGAGACCCAGTACTTC.

V is TRBV27 and J is TRBJ2-1; TRBD2 matches at 9 bases. Unmatched junction bases numbered 1, after V lost 2 bases and J lost 2 bases. This CDR3 spans 15 amino acids. From germline, CDR1 is MNHEY and CDR2 SMNVEV (reference sequence). Written as DNA, the CDR3 is TGTGCCAGCAGTTTAGCGGGAGGGGCCTACAATGAGCAGTTCTTC. Translating it yields CASSLAGGAYNEQFF.

This chain connects TRBV9 to TRBJ2-3; 9 bases are shared with TRBD2. Losses at the gene ends were 4 bases for V and 1 base for J; bases not matched to a gene: 4. The CDR3 length is 15 residues. CDR1 SGDLS and CDR2 YYNGEE come from the germline V gene. The CDR3 spells CASSTTSGRTDTQYF. The CDR3 region has the DNA TGTGCCAGCAGCACGACTAGCGGCCGCACAGATACGCAGTATTTT.

The chain employs TRBV4-3 and TRBJ2-4, with a possible D match to TRBD2 (6 bases). From germline, CDR1 is LGHNA and CDR2 YSLEER. CDR3 length equals 13 residues. V was pared by 6 bases and J by 9 bases, with 15 bases between. The chain's CDR3 is CASRNSGGGIQYF. CDR3 nucleotide sequence: TGCGCCAGCAGAAATAGTGGGGGAGGCATTCAGTACTTC.

The V and J genes are TRBV29-1 and TRBJ2-3; 7 nucleotides align to TRBD2. The germline CDR1 and CDR2 sequences are SQVTM and ANQGSEA. There are 13 residues in the CDR3. With V trimmed by 5 bases and J by 6 bases, 8 bases remained unmatched. CDR3 region: CSVTDLGGDTQYF. The CDR3 DNA is TGCAGCGTTACGGACCTGGGGGGGGATACGCAGTATTTT.

The rearrangement links TRBV29-1 to TRBJ2-5; the D gene is possibly TRBD2 (6 bases). The CDR3 consists of 12 residues. Trimming left V 8 bases short and J 5 bases short, with 15 bases between. CDR1 is SQVTM and CDR2 is ANQGSEA in the germline V gene. The CDR3 loop is CSSRRAGETQYF. In DNA form, the CDR3 reads TGCAGCAGTCGCAGGGCGGGGGAGACCCAGTACTTC. Full variable domain (outside the CDR3, taken from reference TRBV29-1 and TRBJ2-5): SAVISQKPSRDICQRGTSLTIQCQVDSQVTMMFWYRQQPGQSLTLIATANQGSEATYESGFVIDKFPISRPNLTFSTLTVSNMSPEDSSIYLCSSRRAGETQYFGPGTRLLVL.

CDR3: CASSSTVNYGYTF. The CDR3 DNA follows: TGTGCCAGCAGTTCGACAGTTAACTATGGCTACACCTTC. This chain joins TRBV6-5 and TRBJ1-2; D perhaps matches TRBD1 (5 bases). In germline, CDR1 is MNHEY, CDR2 SVGAGI. Deletions cut 4 bases from V and 1 base from J, with 7 bases between. The CDR3 extends over 13 amino acids.

V usage is TRBV19 and J usage is TRBJ1-6; tentatively, D is TRBD1 (6 bases). The CDR3 has 16 residues. From germline, CDR1 is LNHDA and CDR2 SQIVND (reference sequence). With 3 bases removed from V and 1 base from J, the gap between germline ends came to 10 bases. The CDR3: CASSIGQNSYNSPLHF. CDR3 bases: TGTGCCAGTAGTATCGGACAGAATTCCTATAATTCACCCCTCCACTTT.

V is TRBV6-1 and J is TRBJ1-1; TRBD1 matches 8 bases. The CDR3 consists of 13 residues. V lost 7 bases and J lost 3; bases outside the gene matches: 4. Germline V CDR1 and CDR2: MNHNS, SASEGT. The CDR3 here is CASTTDRDTEAFF. The CDR3 DNA reads TGTGCCAGCACCACGGACAGGGACACTGAAGCTTTCTTT.

The rearrangement joins TRBV7-9 to TRBJ2-2; the match to TRBD2 covers 9 bases. This CDR3 is built from 18 residues. Germline CDR1 reads SEHNR; CDR2 reads FQNEAQ (reference sequence). V trimming: 5 bases; J trimming: 0 bases; junction bases outside the gene matches: 10. The CDR3 nucleotides read TGTGCCAGCAGCCCCGCAGGGACTAGCCGCTCGAACACCGGGGAGCTGTTTTTT. Amino acids: CASSPAGTSRSNTGELFF.

V and J are TRBV9 and TRBJ2-7, with a tentative D call TRBD2 (5 bases). Germline V gene lookup returns CDR1 SGDLS and CDR2 YYNGEE. Trimming stripped 4 bases from V and 0 bases from J, with 11 bases between. The CDR3 extends over 14 amino acids. CDR3 sequence (DNA): TGTGCCAGCAGCCCCCTAGGGAGCTCCTACGAGCAGTACTTC. Its protein is CASSPLGSSYEQYF.

The J gene is TRBJ2-2, the V gene TRBV18; TRBD2 matches at 8 bases. The germline V gene has CDR1 KGHSH and CDR2 LQKENI. This CDR3 has 16 residues. V lost 3 bases and J lost 2; bases outside the gene matches: 5. CDR3 in DNA: TGTGCCAGCTCACCGACGGGGGGGTTCAACACCGGGGAGCTGTTTTTT. This codes for CASSPTGGFNTGELFF.

V usage is TRBV25-1 and J usage is TRBJ1-1; 7 bases map to TRBD1. The CDR3 consists of 16 residues. Trimming cost V 0 bases and J 4 bases; bases outside gene matches: 8. Germline loops: CDR1 MGHDK, CDR2 SYGVNS. CDR3 protein: CASSEYARGVSTEAFF. CDR3 DNA sequence: TGTGCCAGCAGTGAATACGCCAGGGGGGTGAGCACTGAAGCTTTCTTT. Filled out from reference TRBV25-1 and TRBJ1-1, the complete variable domain reads EADIYQTPRYLVIGTGKKITLECSQTMGHDKMYWYQQDPGMELHLIHYSYGVNSTEKGDLSSESTVSRIRTEHFPLTLESARPSHTSQYLCASSEYARGVSTEAFFGQGTRLTVV.

For the CDR3, the DNA is TGTGCCAGCAGCCAAGACCGTCAAGAGACCCAGTACTTC. This gives the protein CASSQDRQETQYF. This chain links TRBV4-2 with TRBJ2-5; D unresolved. CDR1 LGHNA and CDR2 YNFKEQ come from the germline V gene. This CDR3 has 13 amino acids. Deletions cut 0 bases from V and 2 bases from J, with 4 bases between.

This clone appeared a few times. The chain uses TRBV6-5 and TRBJ1-3; D might be TRBD1 (6 bases). The CDR3 length is 14 residues. The V and J ends lost 6 bases and 1 base respectively, with 10 bases between them. Looked up from germline, CDR1 is MNHEY and CDR2 is SVGAGI. The CDR3 DNA sequence: TGTGCCAGCAGACTACAGGGTTCTGGAAACACCATATATTTT. Its translation is CASRLQGSGNTIYF.

This chain joins TRBV5-4 and TRBJ2-7; 10 nucleotides align to TRBD2. The trim removed 5 bases at V and 3 bases at J, leaving 5 bases unmatched. Germline CDR1 is SGHNT and CDR2 is YYREEE (reference sequence). This CDR3 region has 14 residues. CDR3: CASRRAGGRYEQYF. In DNA, the CDR3 is TGTGCCAGCAGAAGAGCGGGGGGGCGCTACGAGCAGTACTTC. Full variable domain (missing parts from reference TRBV5-4 and TRBJ2-7): ETGVTQSPTHLIKTRGQQVTLRCSSQSGHNTVSWYQQALGQGPQFIFQYYREEENGRGNFPPRFSGLQFPNYSSELNVNALELDDSALYLCASRRAGGRYEQYFGPGTRLTVT.

The chain's CDR3 is CASSEALPWTGGYQETQYF. CDR3 bases: TGTGCCAGCAGTGAAGCCTTACCGTGGACAGGGGGGTACCAAGAGACCCAGTACTTC. The chain joins TRBV6-1 to TRBJ2-5, with 10 positions matching TRBD1. Per germline, CDR1 MNHNS and CDR2 SASEGT. This CDR3 is 19 amino acids long. With V trimmed by 0 bases and J by 0 bases, 10 bases remained unmatched.